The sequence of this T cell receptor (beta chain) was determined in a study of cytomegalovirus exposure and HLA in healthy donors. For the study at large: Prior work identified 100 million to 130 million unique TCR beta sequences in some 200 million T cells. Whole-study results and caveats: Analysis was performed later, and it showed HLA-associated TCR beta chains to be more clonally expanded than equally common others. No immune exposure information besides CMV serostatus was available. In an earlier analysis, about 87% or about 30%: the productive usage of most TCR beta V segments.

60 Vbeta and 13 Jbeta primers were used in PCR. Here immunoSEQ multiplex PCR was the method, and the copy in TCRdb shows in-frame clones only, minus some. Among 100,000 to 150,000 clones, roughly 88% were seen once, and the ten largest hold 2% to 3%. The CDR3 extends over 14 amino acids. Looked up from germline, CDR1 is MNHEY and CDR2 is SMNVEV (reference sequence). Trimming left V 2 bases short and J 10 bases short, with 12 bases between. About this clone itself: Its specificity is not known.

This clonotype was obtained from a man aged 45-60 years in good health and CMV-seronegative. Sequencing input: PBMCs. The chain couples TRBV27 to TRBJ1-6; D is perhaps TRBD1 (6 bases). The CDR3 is CASSLSGGGSPLHF. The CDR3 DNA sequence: TGTGCCAGCAGTTTAAGCGGGGGCGGATCACCCCTCCACTTT.